This T cell receptor beta chain stems from a study of blood T cell repertoires in COVID-19. About the research overall: Samples taken during acute and convalescent COVID-19 were collected in the United States, Italy and Spain. In each case, the material was cDNA or gDNA derived from T cells, B-cell-depleted T cells, or PBMCs.

While infection was still active, Seattle patients were enrolled and then followed longitudinally. In the original processing: Estimation of nucleated cell counts relied on the amplification of reference gene primers. This table comes from immunoSEQ multiplex PCR, and its TCRdb copy is limited to in-frame clones, with some not included. The DNA was the basis for D and trimming; V, J and clone size are from that table. The table includes approximately 300,000 clones, over 75% detected once. This clonotype originated in a woman aged 25 to 39 with COVID-19, enrolled during active disease. The sample taken for sequencing was peripheral blood.

The CDR3 sequence: CAWSPDREPTGELFF. The CDR3, as DNA: TGTGCCTGGAGTCCCGACAGGGAGCCCACCGGGGAGCTGTTTTTT. V is TRBV30 and J is TRBJ2-2; 7 bases fit TRBD1. After removal of 2 bases from V and 4 bases from J, the junction contained 7 bases not matched to a gene. The CDR3 sequence is 15 residues long. Per germline, CDR1 GTSNPN and CDR2 SVGIG (reference sequence).